This passage covers 32 T cell receptor beta chains from one sample sequenced in a study of PD-1 blockade in classical Hodgkin lymphoma. Repertoires were generated with immunoSEQ multiplex PCR, while TCRdb's copy carries only in-frame clones and drops some. The sample includes more than 90,000 clones, roughly 79% of them seen just once. Autologous stem cell transplantation was followed by relapse in every patient, and brentuximab vedotin exposure varied. The sequencing used peripheral blood mononuclear cells (PBMCs), collected before the second cycle of nivolumab. These receptor sequences come from a human donor with classical Hodgkin lymphoma.

This sequence joins TRBV11-3 and TRBJ2-7; TRBD2 is a possible D gene (5 bases). Trimming removed 5 bases from V and 6 bases from J, with 17 bases in between. This CDR3 has 14 amino acids. From germline, CDR1 is SGHNT and CDR2 YENEEA. DNA of the CDR3: TGTGCCAGCAGCCGTGGAGGCACCCTCGCCGAGCAGTACTTC. It is translated as CASSRGGTLAEQYF.

A single count supports this clone. This chain joins TRBV9 and TRBJ1-1; D is unclear. Trimming stripped 3 bases from V and 7 bases from J, with 7 bases between. Germline lookup yields CDR1 SGDLS and CDR2 YYNGEE. The CDR3 extends over 11 amino acids. In nucleotides, the CDR3 is TGTGCCAGCAGCGCAGACGGTGAAGCTTTCTTT. It specifies CASSADGEAFF.

The J gene is TRBJ2-5, the V gene TRBV5-1; D not resolved. The germline CDR1 and CDR2 sequences are SGHRS and YFSETQ. The V and J ends lost 4 bases and 1 base respectively, with 11 bases between them. The CDR3 consists of 14 residues. The CDR3 here is CASSPAVSQETQYF. CDR3 in DNA: TGCGCCAGCAGCCCGGCGGTATCCCAAGAGACCCAGTACTTC.

This clone has ten or more counts. Here the CDR3 reads CASSQGRQNYEQYF. Here the CDR3 DNA reads TGTGCCAGCAGCCAAGGAAGACAGAACTACGAGCAGTACTTC. The V call is TRBV14, the J call TRBJ2-7; a possible D gene is TRBD1 (5 bases). Germline values: CDR1 SGHDN, CDR2 FVKESK. The CDR3 runs 14 residues. V dropped 1 base and J dropped 3 bases, with 10 bases sitting between them.

The rearrangement uses TRBV7-9 and TRBJ2-1, with D unclear. Germline CDR1 and CDR2: SEHNR and FQNEAQ (reference sequence). The CDR3 has 13 amino acids. Trimming took 4 bases from V and 9 from J, leaving 13 bases between them. CDR3 protein: CASSSAGTSEQFF. CDR3 nucleotide sequence: TGTGCCAGCAGCTCCGCAGGTACAAGTGAGCAGTTCTTC.

CDR3 residues: CASTTPGIGNQPQHF. For the CDR3, the DNA is TGTGCCAGTACCACCCCCGGGATCGGCAATCAGCCCCAGCATTTT. The genes are TRBV19 and TRBJ1-5; D gene uncertain. CDR1 is LNHDA, CDR2 SQIVND, per germline (reference sequence). The germline V and J ends were trimmed by 7 bases and 2 bases, with 15 bases remaining between them. The CDR3 is made up of 15 amino acids.

V is TRBV5-1 and J is TRBJ1-5, with 9 bases fitting TRBD1. V lost 4 bases and J lost 7; bases outside the gene matches: 6. Germline-derived CDR1 and CDR2 are SGHRS and YFSETQ. This CDR3 has 14 amino acids. The CDR3 region has the DNA TGCGCCAGCAGCCCAGGACAGGGGTTCCAGCCCCAGCATTTT. As protein: CASSPGQGFQPQHF.

The chain is built from TRBV15 and TRBJ2-5, with D perhaps matching TRBD2 (6 bases). Per germline, CDR1 LNHNV and CDR2 YYDKDF (reference sequence). V gave up 3 bases and J gave up 1 base, with 15 bases separating them. The CDR3 has 16 residues. CDR3 sequence (DNA): TGTGCCACCAGCAGCGGGGGTACTAGCAGCCAAGAGACCCAGTACTTC. The encoded protein is CATSSGGTSSQETQYF.

The rearrangement joins TRBV23-1 to TRBJ2-3; 7 bases match TRBD1. TRBV23-1 is annotated as an ORF whose role is uncertain. This CDR3 is 18 amino acids long. The ends lost 0 bases at V and 5 bases at J; junction bases unmatched: 14. The CDR3 loop reads CASSQSWLIGGEGDTQYF. CDR3 DNA sequence: TGCGCCAGCAGTCAATCGTGGTTGATAGGGGGCGAGGGAGATACGCAGTATTTT.

Note on this clone: Other DNA variants within this sample encode the same CDR3. The V call is TRBV5-6, the J call TRBJ2-7; possibly TRBD1 for D (5 bases). Germline V gene lookup returns CDR1 SGHDT and CDR2 YYEEEE. Trimming took off 0 bases at V and 1 base at J, with 8 bases between the two ends. The CDR3 has 14 amino acids. CDR3 coding DNA: TGTGCCAGCAGCTTGGCAGGGCCTTCCTACGAGCAGTACTTC. This translates into CASSLAGPSYEQYF.

This chain uses TRBV6-6 with TRBJ1-2, with TRBD1 identical over 8 bases. V shed 5 bases, J shed 5 bases, and the junction held 4 bases outside the gene matches. This CDR3 has 13 amino acids. Germline V gene sequence: CDR1 MNHNY, CDR2 SVGAGI (reference sequence). The chain's CDR3 is CASSAGTGYGYTF. The DNA of the CDR3 is TGTGCCAGCAGTGCCGGGACAGGTTATGGCTACACCTTC.

The chain combines TRBV25-1 with TRBJ2-5, with 7 nucleotides matching TRBD1. The CDR3 is made up of 15 amino acids. Germline values: CDR1 MGHDK, CDR2 SYGVNS. The junction had 2 bases not matched to a gene; V was cut back by 0 bases and J by 1 base. The CDR3 bases are TGTGCCAGCAGTGAATATAAGGGGGCCCAAGAGACCCAGTACTTC. Translated, it gives CASSEYKGAQETQYF.

The chain joins TRBV5-5 to TRBJ1-1; D remains unclear. This CDR3 comprises 12 residues. Germline assignment: CDR1 SGHKS and CDR2 YYEKEE (reference sequence). Trimming shortened V by 0 bases and J by 5 bases, and 5 bases separated the two germline ends. The CDR3 DNA follows: TGTGCCAGCAGCTTGGAAGGGACTGAAGCTTTCTTT. Encoded protein: CASSLEGTEAFF.

The rearrangement links TRBV5-4 to TRBJ2-3; D is perhaps TRBD2 (7 bases). The CDR3 has 17 amino acids. Germline V gene data show CDR1 as SGHNT and CDR2 as YYREEE (reference sequence). The ends were cut back, 4 bases at V and 8 bases at J, with 26 bases in the middle. The CDR3 region is CASSPDPAGPAQGTQYF. The DNA for the CDR3 is TGTGCCAGCAGCCCGGACCCAGCGGGGCCCGCACAGGGTACGCAGTATTTT.

The J gene is TRBJ2-5, the V gene TRBV30; D possibly corresponds to TRBD1 (5 bases). The V and J ends lost 6 bases and 5 bases respectively, with 13 bases between them. The CDR3 covers 12 residues. Germline V gene sequence: CDR1 GTSNPN, CDR2 SVGIG (reference sequence). The CDR3, as DNA: TGTGCCTGTTTTAGGACATATGAGACCCAGTACTTC. It codes for CACFRTYETQYF.

The CDR3, as DNA: TGCGCCAGCAGCCAAGAACAAGGACTAGGGATATTAGCCGGGAATGAGCAGTTCTTC. Protein: CASSQEQGLGILAGNEQFF. The V gene is TRBV4-1, the J gene TRBJ2-1, with 7 bases matching TRBD2. J lost 7 bases, V lost 0 bases, and 18 bases had no gene match. The CDR3 contains 19 residues. Germline V lookup: CDR1 MGHRA, CDR2 YSYEKL.

Within the sample, this clone is medium-sized (0.01 to 0.1%). This chain connects TRBV7-2 to TRBJ2-5; possible D gene TRBD2, 5 bases. V shed 7 bases and J shed 0 bases, with 9 bases lying between them. The CDR3 covers 13 residues. Germline assignment: CDR1 SGHTA and CDR2 FQGNSA. The CDR3 is CASKWRNQETQYF. The CDR3 bases are TGTGCCAGCAAGTGGAGGAACCAAGAGACCCAGTACTTC.

The chain employs TRBV5-4 and TRBJ2-3; 9 bases map to TRBD2. Germline loops: CDR1 SGHNT, CDR2 YYREEE (reference sequence). Losses at the gene ends were 6 bases for V and 1 base for J; bases not matched to a gene: 9. The CDR3 length is 16 residues. The CDR3 sequence is CASKNSGRGGTDTQYF. The CDR3 DNA reads as TGTGCCAGCAAAAATAGCGGGAGAGGCGGCACAGATACGCAGTATTTT.

This clone turned up a few times. The rearrangement links TRBV30 to TRBJ1-5; weak D call: TRBD1 (6 bases). CDR1 and CDR2 (germline): GTSNPN, SVGIG (reference sequence). V was clipped by 4 bases and J by 4 bases, with 14 bases between them. The CDR3 covers 14 residues. In nucleotides, the CDR3 is TGTGCCTGGACCGGCAGGGGACCAAATCAGCCCCAGCATTTT. It yields the protein CAWTGRGPNQPQHF.

This chain joins TRBV15 and TRBJ2-5; perhaps TRBD1 as D (6 bases). CDR3 length equals 12 residues. Trimming shortened V by 4 bases and J by 9 bases, and 12 bases separated the two germline ends. Germline V gene lookup returns CDR1 LNHNV and CDR2 YYDKDF (reference sequence). The CDR3 coding sequence is TGTGCCACCAGCACTAACTCAGGGGCCCAGTACTTC. Residues: CATSTNSGAQYF. The complete variable domain, with remaining parts taken from reference TRBV15 and TRBJ2-5, reads DAMVIQNPRYQVTQFGKPVTLSCSQTLNHNVMYWYQQKSSQAPKLLFHYYDKDFNNEADTPDNFQSRRPNTSFCFLDIRSPGLGDTAMYLCATSTNSGAQYFGPGTRLLVL.

This clone has a single count. The chain joins TRBV30 to TRBJ1-2, with TRBD1 identical over 8 bases. V gave up 3 bases and J gave up 8 bases; unmatched junction bases: 8. Germline values: CDR1 GTSNPN, CDR2 SVGIG (reference sequence). The CDR3 sequence is 13 residues long. The CDR3 nucleotides read TGTGCCTGGAGCGAAGGACAGGGAGCCGGCTACACCTTC. Protein: CAWSEGQGAGYTF.

This chain joins TRBV11-2 and TRBJ2-1, with TRBD2 identical over 8 bases. CDR3 length: 13 amino acids. The germline gives CDR1 SGHAT, CDR2 FQNNGV. V dropped 2 bases and J dropped 15; count of bases not matched to a gene: 9. This CDR3 reads CASSLWSGRASFF. Written as DNA, the CDR3 is TGTGCCAGCAGCTTATGGTCCGGGAGGGCATCGTTCTTC.

CDR3 sequence (DNA): TGTGCCAGCAGTTATTGGCCCGGGGCTAGCGGGGCAAACAATGAGCAGTTCTTC. Protein sequence: CASSYWPGASGANNEQFF. The rearrangement uses TRBV28 and TRBJ2-1; 9 nucleotides line up with TRBD2. Germline V gene lookup returns CDR1 MDHEN and CDR2 SYDVKM. V was clipped by 4 bases and J by 5 bases; unmatched bases: 15. The CDR3 is 18 residues long.

The rearrangement joins TRBV9 to TRBJ2-1; possibly TRBD2 for D (7 bases). Trimming pared 4 bases from V and 12 bases from J, leaving 14 bases between. Germline V lookup: CDR1 SGDLS, CDR2 YYNGEE. CDR3 size: 12 residues. For the CDR3, the DNA is TGTGCCAGCAGCACCCAGGGAGGGGGGCAGTTCTTC. It yields the protein CASSTQGGGQFF.

This clone was observed once. V is TRBV28 and J is TRBJ2-1; tentative D call: TRBD2 (6 bases). Looked up from germline, CDR1 is MDHEN and CDR2 is SYDVKM. This CDR3 has 14 amino acids. Deletions cut 7 bases from V and 4 bases from J, with 14 bases between. CDR3 in amino acids: CASKTAGRYNEQFF. The DNA of the CDR3 is TGTGCCAGCAAGACGGCAGGGAGGTACAATGAGCAGTTCTTC.

The chain links TRBV2 to TRBJ2-7, with no clear D. V lost 6 bases and J 1 base, leaving 7 bases between the germline ends. The CDR3 loop spans 12 amino acids. The germline V gene encodes CDR1 SNHLY and CDR2 FYNNEI. CDR3 DNA: TGTGCCAGCAGCGCACAGTCCTACGAGCAGTACTTC. It specifies CASSAQSYEQYF.

This chain connects TRBV5-8 to TRBJ2-5; D not certain. The CDR3 is made up of 14 amino acids. CDR1 and CDR2 from the germline V gene are SGHTS and YDEGEE. The V end lost 1 base, the J end lost 4 bases, and 11 bases lay between the germline ends. CDR3 nucleotides: TGTGCCAGCAGCTTGAGATGGACCTCAGAGACCCAGTACTTC. It translates to CASSLRWTSETQYF. The full variable domain, completed using reference TRBV5-8 and TRBJ2-5, is EAGVTQSPTHLIKTRGQQATLRCSPISGHTSVYWYQQALGLGLQFLLWYDEGEERNRGNFPPRFSGRQFPNYSSELNVNALELEDSALYLCASSLRWTSETQYFGPGTRLLVL.

The chain combines TRBV5-4 with TRBJ1-1, with D uncertain. V lost 3 bases and J lost 6, with 9 bases in between. Germline-derived CDR1 and CDR2 are SGHNT and YYREEE (reference sequence). The CDR3 is 12 amino acids. The DNA of the CDR3 is TGTGCCAGCAGCTCCGGTTCGTCTGAAGCTTTCTTT. Translated, it gives CASSSGSSEAFF.

The chain uses TRBV30 and TRBJ2-5, with D unresolved. This CDR3 contains 13 residues. Trimming removed 3 bases at V and 1 base at J, with 9 bases between. Germline CDR1 and CDR2: GTSNPN and SVGIG (reference sequence). In nucleotides, the CDR3 is TGTGCCTGGAGCCTGGGTCTCCAAGAGACCCAGTACTTC. Protein product: CAWSLGLQETQYF.

This clone has only one observation. The chain is built from TRBV6-1 and TRBJ1-2; D may be TRBD1 (5 bases). The germline CDR1 and CDR2 sequences are MNHNS and SASEGT. Trimming left V 1 base short and J 7 bases short, with 10 bases between. The CDR3 contains 13 residues. CDR3 region: CASSEVSGLGYTF. Written as DNA, the CDR3 is TGTGCCAGCAGTGAAGTGTCGGGGCTTGGCTACACCTTC.

V usage is TRBV19 and J usage is TRBJ2-3; perhaps TRBD2 as D (5 bases). This CDR3 is built from 15 residues. Germline V gene data show CDR1 as LNHDA and CDR2 as SQIVND (reference sequence). V was trimmed by 6 bases and J by 2 bases, leaving 15 bases between them. CDR3 amino acids: CASSRSLDFTDTQYF. The CDR3 nucleotides are TGTGCCAGTAGCAGGTCACTAGACTTCACAGATACGCAGTATTTT.

The rearrangement joins TRBV5-1 to TRBJ2-2; D gene ambiguous. Trimming stripped 4 bases from V and 7 bases from J, with 20 bases between. The CDR3 covers 16 residues. Germline V gene lookup returns CDR1 SGHRS and CDR2 YFSETQ. As DNA, the CDR3 is TGCGCCAGCAGCGGGGATCCGCCGGGTTTCGGCGGGGAGCTGTTTTTT. Amino acids: CASSGDPPGFGGELFF. The variable domain in full, completed from reference TRBV5-1 and TRBJ2-2, reads KAGVTQTPRYLIKTRGQQVTLSCSPISGHRSVSWYQQTPGQGLQFLFEYFSETQRNKGNFPGRFSGRQFSNSRSEMNVSTLELGDSALYLCASSGDPPGFGGELFFGEGSRLTVL.